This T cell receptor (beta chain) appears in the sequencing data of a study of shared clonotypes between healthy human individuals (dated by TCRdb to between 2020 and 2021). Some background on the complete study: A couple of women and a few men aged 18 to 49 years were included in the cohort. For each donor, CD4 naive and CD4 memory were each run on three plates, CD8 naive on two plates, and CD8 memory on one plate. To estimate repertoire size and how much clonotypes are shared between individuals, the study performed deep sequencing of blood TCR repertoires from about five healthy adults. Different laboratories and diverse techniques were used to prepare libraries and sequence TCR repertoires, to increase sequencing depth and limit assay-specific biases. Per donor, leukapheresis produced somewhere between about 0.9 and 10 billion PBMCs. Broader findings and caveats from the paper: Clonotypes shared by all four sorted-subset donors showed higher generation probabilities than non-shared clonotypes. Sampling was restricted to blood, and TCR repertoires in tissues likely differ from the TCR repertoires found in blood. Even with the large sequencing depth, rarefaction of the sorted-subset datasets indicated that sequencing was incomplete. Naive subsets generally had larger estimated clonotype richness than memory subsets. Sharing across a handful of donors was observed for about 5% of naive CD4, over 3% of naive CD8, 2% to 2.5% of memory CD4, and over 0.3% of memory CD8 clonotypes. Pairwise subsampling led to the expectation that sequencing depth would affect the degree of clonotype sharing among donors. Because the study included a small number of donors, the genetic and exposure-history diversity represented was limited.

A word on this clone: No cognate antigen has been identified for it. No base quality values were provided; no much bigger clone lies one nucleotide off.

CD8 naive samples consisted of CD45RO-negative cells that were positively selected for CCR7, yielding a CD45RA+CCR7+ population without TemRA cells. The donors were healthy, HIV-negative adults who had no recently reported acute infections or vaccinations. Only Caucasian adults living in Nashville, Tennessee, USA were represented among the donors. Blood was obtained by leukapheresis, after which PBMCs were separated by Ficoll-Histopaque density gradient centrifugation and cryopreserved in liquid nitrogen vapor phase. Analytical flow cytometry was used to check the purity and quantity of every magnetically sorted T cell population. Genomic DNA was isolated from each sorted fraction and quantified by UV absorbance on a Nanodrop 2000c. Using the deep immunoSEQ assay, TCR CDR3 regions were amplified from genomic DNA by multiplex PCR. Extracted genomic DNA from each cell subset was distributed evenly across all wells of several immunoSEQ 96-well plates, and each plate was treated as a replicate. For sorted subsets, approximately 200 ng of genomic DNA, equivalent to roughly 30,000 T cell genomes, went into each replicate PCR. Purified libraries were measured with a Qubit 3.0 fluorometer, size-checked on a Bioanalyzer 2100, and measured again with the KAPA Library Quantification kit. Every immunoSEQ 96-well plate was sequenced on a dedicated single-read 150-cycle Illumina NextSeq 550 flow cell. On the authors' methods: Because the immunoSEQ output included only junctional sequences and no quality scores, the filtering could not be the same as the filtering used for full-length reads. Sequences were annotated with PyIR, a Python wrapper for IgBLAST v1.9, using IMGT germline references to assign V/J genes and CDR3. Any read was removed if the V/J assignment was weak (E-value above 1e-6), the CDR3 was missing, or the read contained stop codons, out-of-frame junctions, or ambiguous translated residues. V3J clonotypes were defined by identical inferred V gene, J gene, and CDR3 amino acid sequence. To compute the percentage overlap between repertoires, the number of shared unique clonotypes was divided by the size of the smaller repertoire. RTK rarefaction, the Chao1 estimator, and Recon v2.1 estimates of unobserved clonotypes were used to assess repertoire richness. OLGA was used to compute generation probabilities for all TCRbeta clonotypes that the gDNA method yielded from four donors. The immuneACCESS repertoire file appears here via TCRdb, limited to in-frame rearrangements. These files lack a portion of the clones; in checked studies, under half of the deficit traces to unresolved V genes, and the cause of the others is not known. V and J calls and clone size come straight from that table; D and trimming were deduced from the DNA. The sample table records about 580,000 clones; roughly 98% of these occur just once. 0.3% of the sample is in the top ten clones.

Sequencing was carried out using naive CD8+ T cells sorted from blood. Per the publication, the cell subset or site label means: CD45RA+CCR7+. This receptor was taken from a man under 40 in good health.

For the CDR3, the sequence is CASSQDGIRREQYF. The nucleotides are TGCGCCAGCAGCCAAGACGGGATTCGGCGCGAGCAGTACTTC. The rearranged segments are TRBV4-3 and TRBJ2-7, and the D gene may be TRBD2, 5 bases matching. Relative to germline, V is 0 bases shorter and J is 6 bases shorter, with 12 bases between their ends. As encoded in the germline V gene, CDR1 is LGHNA while CDR2 is YSLEER. The cysteine opens and the phenylalanine closes a CDR3 of 14 amino acids. Only the CDR3 portion is preserved as DNA: 42 bases, with reading frame beginning at the first base.